This T cell receptor beta chain was recovered during a study of blood T cell repertoires in COVID-19. Study background: The study drew acute and convalescent COVID-19 samples from the United States, Italy and Spain. The analysed material was cDNA or gDNA that came from T cells, B-cell-depleted T cells, or PBMCs.

TCRdb's copy holds only in-frame clones and misses some; the assay was immunoSEQ multiplex PCR. The sample lists a few hundred thousand clones, around 90% occurring once. Germline V gives CDR1 SGHNT, CDR2 YYREEE (reference sequence). The junction had 10 bases not matched to a gene; V was cut back by 0 bases and J by 5 bases. The CDR3 contains 16 residues. Donors of Cohort 3 who recovered were those that had two negative PCRs, clearance, or symptom resolution. The rearrangement links TRBV5-4 to TRBJ2-7, with TRBD1 identical over 8 bases. The source material was PBMCs or T cells enriched from blood (not recorded which). The receptor's source is a woman in her twenties or thirties who had recovered from COVID-19. Here the CDR3 DNA reads TGTGCCAGCAGCTTGGCCGGGACAGGCTTCTCTCACGAGCAGTACTTC. It yields the protein CASSLAGTGFSHEQYF. The variable domain in full, completed from reference TRBV5-4 and TRBJ2-7, reads ETGVTQSPTHLIKTRGQQVTLRCSSQSGHNTVSWYQQALGQGPQFIFQYYREEENGRGNFPPRFSGLQFPNYSSELNVNALELDDSALYLCASSLAGTGFSHEQYFGPGTRLTVT.